The sequence of this TCR beta chain was determined in a study of tumor and adjacent non-tumor tissue in lung cancer listed by TCRdb under 2018. A note on the overall study: By cancer type, the cohort comprised about 13 adenocarcinoma patients, 2 squamous cell carcinoma patients and 1 small cell lung cancer patient. The approximately 15 patients were aged about 30 to 80 years, included 10 men and 5 women, and had TNM stage I to III disease. Sequencing generated a total of some 130 million productive TCRbeta reads, averaging about 4 million reads per sample. Bulk TCRbeta repertoires were compared between lung tumor tissue and matched distant non-tumor lung tissue obtained from fewer than 16 lung cancer patients. TCRbeta CDR3 sequencing was performed on 30 to 35 paired specimens, with one tumor sample and one normal lung sample collected per patient. Broad study findings and their caveats: Significantly higher TCR diversity was found in younger patients, and higher tumor TCR diversity was associated with shorter overall and disease-free survival. The top 100 clones made up a significantly larger cumulative share of the repertoire in normal lung than in tumor tissue. The methods do not name the sequencing platform or mention unique molecular identifiers. Only approximately 16 patients were included in the cohort, and the need for larger samples and more detailed clinical data was noted by the authors. Peripheral blood was not sequenced, so blood TCRbeta repertoires in these lung cancer patients were not examined. Tumor tissue showed significantly greater TCR diversity (inverse Simpson) than normal lung tissue (roughly 390 vs 170, P = 0.0075, Mann-Whitney U test).

Remarks on this clonotype: Its antigen remains undetermined. One end of the junction does not line up with germline, which may come from a read error.

Libraries were prepared through multiplex PCR. The run used an Illumina HiSeq 2500. TCRbeta libraries were constructed through three rounds of nested PCR with primers (Table S4) according to protocols adapted from ARM-PCR. Before sequencing, PCR products of 200-500 bp were cut from the gel and purified using the QIAquick gel extraction kit. In the original analysis: Trimmomatic was used to clean the reads, FLASH was used to merge the reads into complete CDR3 sequences, and MiTCR was used to assign the reads to V(D)J germline segments. Clonal diversity was computed as the inverse Simpson's index with VDJtools. A read counted as productive if the sequence was in-frame and lacked a premature stop codon. The public sequencing data were trimmed at Q25 with fastp and processed into clonotypes with MiXCR by TCRdb, which kept only in-frame beta chains. Rows with a matching CDR3 protein are joined into one entry that keeps the most common DNA and genes. TCRdb assigned the V and J calls; the authors' analysis was not used. In this sample the table shows about 110,000 distinct CDR3 sequences, around 75% of which occur a single time. The biggest ten clones account for around a third of the sample.

Bulk unsorted tissue served as the source for RNA extraction, and RNA quality was assessed using a NanoDrop ND-1000 and an Agilent 2100. All donors had newly diagnosed lung cancer, had not received prior chemotherapy, and were admitted for thoracic surgery in China between August and November 2014. Anyone who had undergone radiotherapy or chemotherapy before, or who had another cancer at the same time, was left out of the study. Surgical tissue pieces of about 1-2.3 cm3 were preserved in RNAlater solution and were kept at -80 degrees C until use. Reading the germline V gene gives CDR1 LGHNT and CDR2 FRNRAP. Taken from cysteine to phenylalanine, the CDR3 has 14 residues. The sequence is cut down to CDR3 DNA, 42 bases in frame from base 1.

Here the chain combines TRBV12-5 and TRBJ1-3; too little of a D gene remains to name it. Source material: lung tumor tissue. The clonotype originates from a woman aged 55-70 years with non-small cell lung cancer. The DNA sequence reads TGTGCTAGTGATTTGGGCGTCAGTGGAAACACCGTATATTTT. It codes for CASDLGVSGNTVYF.